The 5 T cell receptor beta chains below all came from one sample that was sequenced in a study of shared clonotypes between healthy human individuals. Sequencing used immunoSEQ multiplex PCR; TCRdb keeps in-frame clones, though not all of them. The sample yields 550,000 to 800,000 clones, under 80% seen once. The source material was memory CD4+ T cells sorted from blood. Subset: CD45RA-negative fraction. These receptors were obtained from a woman aged 30 to 39 in good health.

This chain connects TRBV5-6 to TRBJ2-1; 10 bases match TRBD1. Germline loops: CDR1 SGHDT, CDR2 YYEEEE. Germline trimming cut 4 bases from V and 12 bases from J; bases unmatched to any gene: 4. The CDR3 length is 12 residues. CDR3 in DNA: TGTGCCAGCAGCGACCGGGACAGGGGGCAGTTCTTC. As protein: CASSDRDRGQFF.

The sample holds a few counts of this clone. The genes are TRBV19 and TRBJ1-5; the D is unclear. The germline V and J ends were trimmed by 4 bases and 4 bases, with 5 bases remaining between them. The CDR3 extends over 12 amino acids. Germline assignment: CDR1 LNHDA and CDR2 SQIVND (reference sequence). The CDR3 region is CASSNLNQPQHF. The CDR3 nucleotides read TGTGCCAGTAGTAACCTTAATCAGCCCCAGCATTTT.

The chain carries TRBV27 and TRBJ2-7, with D perhaps assigned TRBD1 or TRBD2 (5 bases each). Germline V gene lookup returns CDR1 MNHEY and CDR2 SMNVEV (reference sequence). This CDR3 spans 18 amino acids. Between the trimmed V and J ends, which lost 2 bases and 1 base, there was a span of 21 bases. The CDR3 DNA reads as TGTGCCAGCAGTTTACTCCCTCGAGTCCGGGACGGATCCTACGAGCAGTACTTC. It codes for CASSLLPRVRDGSYEQYF.

To note about this clone: The same CDR3 also results from other DNA sequences found in this sample. The V gene is TRBV28, the J gene TRBJ1-2; D is possibly TRBD1 (5 bases). The CDR3 totals 13 residues. Germline lookup yields CDR1 MDHEN and CDR2 SYDVKM. Trimming pared 5 bases from V and 5 bases from J, leaving 12 bases between. CDR3: CASSLQGLYGYTF. The CDR3 region has the DNA TGTGCCAGCAGTCTTCAGGGCCTTTATGGCTACACCTTC.

The genes are TRBV28 and TRBJ2-7; 10 bases are shared with TRBD2. CDR3 length: 15 residues. Germline CDR1 is MDHEN and CDR2 is SYDVKM. V gave up 5 bases and J gave up 1 base; unmatched junction bases: 5. CDR3 sequence reads: CASSPAGGISYEQYF. Written as DNA, the CDR3 is TGTGCCAGCAGTCCAGCGGGAGGGATATCCTACGAGCAGTACTTC.